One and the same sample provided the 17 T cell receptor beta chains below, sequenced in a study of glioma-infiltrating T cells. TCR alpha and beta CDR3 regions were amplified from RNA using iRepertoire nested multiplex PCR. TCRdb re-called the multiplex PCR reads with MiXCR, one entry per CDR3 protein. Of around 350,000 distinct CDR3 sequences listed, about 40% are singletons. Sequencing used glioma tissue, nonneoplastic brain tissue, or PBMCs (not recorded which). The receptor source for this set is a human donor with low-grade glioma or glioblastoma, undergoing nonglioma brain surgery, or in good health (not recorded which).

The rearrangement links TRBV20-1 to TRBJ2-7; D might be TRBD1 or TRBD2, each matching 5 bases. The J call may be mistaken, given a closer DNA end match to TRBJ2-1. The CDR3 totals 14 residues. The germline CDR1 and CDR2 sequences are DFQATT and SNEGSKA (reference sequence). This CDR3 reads CSAPQGSYGDEQFF. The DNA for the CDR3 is TGCAGTGCACCCCAGGGCTCCTACGGGGATGAGCAGTTCTTC.

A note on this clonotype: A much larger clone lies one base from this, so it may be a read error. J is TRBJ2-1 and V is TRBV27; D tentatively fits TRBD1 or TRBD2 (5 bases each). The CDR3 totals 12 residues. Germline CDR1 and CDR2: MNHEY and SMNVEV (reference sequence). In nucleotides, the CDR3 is TGTGCCAGCAGTTTTTGGGGGAATGACCAGTTCTTC. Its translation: CASSFWGNDQFF.

The CDR3 region has the DNA TGTGCCAGCAGCAGAGCGGGACTAGCGGGGTCCTACGAGCAGTACTTC. Its translation is CASSRAGLAGSYEQYF. This chain links TRBV11-2 with TRBJ2-7; TRBD2 matches at 13 bases. The CDR3 has 16 amino acids. Germline trimming cut 5 bases from V and 1 base from J; bases unmatched to any gene: 5. Germline V gene data show CDR1 as SGHAT and CDR2 as FQNNGV.

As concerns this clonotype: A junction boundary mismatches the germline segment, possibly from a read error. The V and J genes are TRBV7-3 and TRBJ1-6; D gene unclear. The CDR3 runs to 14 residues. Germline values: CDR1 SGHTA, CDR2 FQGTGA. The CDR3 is CASSPTAVGSPLHF. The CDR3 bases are TGCGCCAGCAGCCCCACAGCTGTTGGATCACCCCTCCACTTT.

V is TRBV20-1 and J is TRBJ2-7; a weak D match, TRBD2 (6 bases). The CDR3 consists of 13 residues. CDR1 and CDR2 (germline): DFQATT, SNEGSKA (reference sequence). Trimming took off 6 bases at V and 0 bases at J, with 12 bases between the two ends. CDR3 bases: TGCAGTGCAGACGGGGGTGTCTCCTACGAGCAGTACTTC. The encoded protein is CSADGGVSYEQYF.

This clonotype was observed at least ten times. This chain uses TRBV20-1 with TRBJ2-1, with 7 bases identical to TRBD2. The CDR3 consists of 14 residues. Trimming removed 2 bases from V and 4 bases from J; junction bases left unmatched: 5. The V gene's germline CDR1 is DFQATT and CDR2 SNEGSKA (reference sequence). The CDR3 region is CSARLAEIYNEQFF. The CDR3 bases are TGCAGTGCTAGACTAGCGGAGATATACAATGAGCAGTTCTTC.

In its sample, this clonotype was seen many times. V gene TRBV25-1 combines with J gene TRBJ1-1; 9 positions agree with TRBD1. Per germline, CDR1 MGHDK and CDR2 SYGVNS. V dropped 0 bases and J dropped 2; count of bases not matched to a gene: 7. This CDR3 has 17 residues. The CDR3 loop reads CASSEYGTGTRNTEAFF. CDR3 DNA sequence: TGTGCCAGCAGTGAATATGGGACAGGGACCAGAAACACTGAAGCTTTCTTT.

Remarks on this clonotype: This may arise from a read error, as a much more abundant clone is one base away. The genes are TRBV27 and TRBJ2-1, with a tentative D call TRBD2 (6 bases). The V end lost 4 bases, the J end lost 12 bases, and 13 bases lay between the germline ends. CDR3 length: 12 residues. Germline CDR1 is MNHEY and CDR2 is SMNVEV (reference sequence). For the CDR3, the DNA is TGTGCCAGCAGTTGGAGGGACGGTGGGCAGTTCTTC. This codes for CASSWRDGGQFF.

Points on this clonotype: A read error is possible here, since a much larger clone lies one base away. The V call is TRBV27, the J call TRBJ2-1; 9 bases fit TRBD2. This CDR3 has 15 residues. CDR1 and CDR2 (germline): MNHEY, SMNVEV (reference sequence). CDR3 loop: CASSIGLAIYNEQSF. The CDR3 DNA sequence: TGTGCCAGCAGCATCGGACTAGCGATATACAATGAGCAGTCCTTC.

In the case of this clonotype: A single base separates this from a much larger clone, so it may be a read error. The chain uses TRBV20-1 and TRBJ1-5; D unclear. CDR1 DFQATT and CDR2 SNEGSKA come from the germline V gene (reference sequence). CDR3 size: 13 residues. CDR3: CSASRSSDQPQHF. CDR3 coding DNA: TGCAGTGCTAGTCGTAGTAGCGATCAGCCCCAGCATTTT.

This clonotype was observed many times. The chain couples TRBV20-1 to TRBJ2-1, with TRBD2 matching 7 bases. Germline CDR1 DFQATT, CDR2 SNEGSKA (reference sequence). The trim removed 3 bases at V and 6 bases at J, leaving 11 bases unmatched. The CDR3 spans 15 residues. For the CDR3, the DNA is TGCAGTGCTAGGGGTCCAAGCGGGGCACTCAATGAGCAGTTCTTC. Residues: CSARGPSGALNEQFF.

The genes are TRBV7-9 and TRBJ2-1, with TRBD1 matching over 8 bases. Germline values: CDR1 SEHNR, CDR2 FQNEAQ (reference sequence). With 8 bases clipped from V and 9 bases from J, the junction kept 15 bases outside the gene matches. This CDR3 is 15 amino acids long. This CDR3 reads CASDETGTGTGEQFF. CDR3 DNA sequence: TGTGCCAGCGACGAAACTGGGACAGGCACGGGTGAGCAGTTCTTC. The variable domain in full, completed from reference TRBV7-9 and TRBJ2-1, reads DTGVSQNPRHKITKRGQNVTFRCDPISEHNRLYWYRQTLGQGPEFLTYFQNEAQLEKSRLLSDRFSAERPKGSFSTLEIQRTEQGDSAMYLCASDETGTGTGEQFFGPGTRLTVL.

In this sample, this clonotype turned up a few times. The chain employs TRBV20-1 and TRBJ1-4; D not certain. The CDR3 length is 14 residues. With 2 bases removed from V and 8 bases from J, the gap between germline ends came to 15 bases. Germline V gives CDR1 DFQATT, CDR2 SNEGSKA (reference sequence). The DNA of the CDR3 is TGCAGTGCTAGAACGCCCCAGGCCGGGGAAAAACTGTTTTTT. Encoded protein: CSARTPQAGEKLFF.

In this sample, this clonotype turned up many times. For the CDR3, the DNA is TGCGCCAGCAGCCCGACCCGGACCCCTAACTATGGCTACACCTTC. As protein: CASSPTRTPNYGYTF. The chain joins TRBV5-1 to TRBJ1-2; D gene unclear. The CDR3 covers 15 residues. V was clipped by 4 bases and J by 0 bases, with 13 bases between them. The germline gives CDR1 SGHRS, CDR2 YFSETQ.

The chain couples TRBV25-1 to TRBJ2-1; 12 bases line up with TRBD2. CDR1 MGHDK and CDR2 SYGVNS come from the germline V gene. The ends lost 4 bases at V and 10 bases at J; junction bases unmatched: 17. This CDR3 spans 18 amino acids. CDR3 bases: TGTGCCAGCAGTGGGGCCACCGGGACTAGCGGGCCCTTCCCCGAGCAGTTCTTC. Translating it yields CASSGATGTSGPFPEQFF.

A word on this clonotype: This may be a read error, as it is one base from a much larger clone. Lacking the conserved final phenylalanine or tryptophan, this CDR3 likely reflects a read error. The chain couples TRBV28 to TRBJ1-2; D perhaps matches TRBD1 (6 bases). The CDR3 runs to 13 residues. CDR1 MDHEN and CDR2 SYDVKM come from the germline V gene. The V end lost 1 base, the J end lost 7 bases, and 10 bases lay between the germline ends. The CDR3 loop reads CASSLSRGGGYTL. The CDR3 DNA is TGTGCCAGCAGTTTATCCAGGGGCGGTGGCTACACCCTC.

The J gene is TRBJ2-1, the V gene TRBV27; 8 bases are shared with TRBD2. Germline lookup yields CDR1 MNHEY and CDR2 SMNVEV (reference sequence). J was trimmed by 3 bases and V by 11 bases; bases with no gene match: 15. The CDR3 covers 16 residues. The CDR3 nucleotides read TGTGCCCGCAATCCATTAGCGGGATACAACTACAATGAGCAGTTCTTC. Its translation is CARNPLAGYNYNEQFF.